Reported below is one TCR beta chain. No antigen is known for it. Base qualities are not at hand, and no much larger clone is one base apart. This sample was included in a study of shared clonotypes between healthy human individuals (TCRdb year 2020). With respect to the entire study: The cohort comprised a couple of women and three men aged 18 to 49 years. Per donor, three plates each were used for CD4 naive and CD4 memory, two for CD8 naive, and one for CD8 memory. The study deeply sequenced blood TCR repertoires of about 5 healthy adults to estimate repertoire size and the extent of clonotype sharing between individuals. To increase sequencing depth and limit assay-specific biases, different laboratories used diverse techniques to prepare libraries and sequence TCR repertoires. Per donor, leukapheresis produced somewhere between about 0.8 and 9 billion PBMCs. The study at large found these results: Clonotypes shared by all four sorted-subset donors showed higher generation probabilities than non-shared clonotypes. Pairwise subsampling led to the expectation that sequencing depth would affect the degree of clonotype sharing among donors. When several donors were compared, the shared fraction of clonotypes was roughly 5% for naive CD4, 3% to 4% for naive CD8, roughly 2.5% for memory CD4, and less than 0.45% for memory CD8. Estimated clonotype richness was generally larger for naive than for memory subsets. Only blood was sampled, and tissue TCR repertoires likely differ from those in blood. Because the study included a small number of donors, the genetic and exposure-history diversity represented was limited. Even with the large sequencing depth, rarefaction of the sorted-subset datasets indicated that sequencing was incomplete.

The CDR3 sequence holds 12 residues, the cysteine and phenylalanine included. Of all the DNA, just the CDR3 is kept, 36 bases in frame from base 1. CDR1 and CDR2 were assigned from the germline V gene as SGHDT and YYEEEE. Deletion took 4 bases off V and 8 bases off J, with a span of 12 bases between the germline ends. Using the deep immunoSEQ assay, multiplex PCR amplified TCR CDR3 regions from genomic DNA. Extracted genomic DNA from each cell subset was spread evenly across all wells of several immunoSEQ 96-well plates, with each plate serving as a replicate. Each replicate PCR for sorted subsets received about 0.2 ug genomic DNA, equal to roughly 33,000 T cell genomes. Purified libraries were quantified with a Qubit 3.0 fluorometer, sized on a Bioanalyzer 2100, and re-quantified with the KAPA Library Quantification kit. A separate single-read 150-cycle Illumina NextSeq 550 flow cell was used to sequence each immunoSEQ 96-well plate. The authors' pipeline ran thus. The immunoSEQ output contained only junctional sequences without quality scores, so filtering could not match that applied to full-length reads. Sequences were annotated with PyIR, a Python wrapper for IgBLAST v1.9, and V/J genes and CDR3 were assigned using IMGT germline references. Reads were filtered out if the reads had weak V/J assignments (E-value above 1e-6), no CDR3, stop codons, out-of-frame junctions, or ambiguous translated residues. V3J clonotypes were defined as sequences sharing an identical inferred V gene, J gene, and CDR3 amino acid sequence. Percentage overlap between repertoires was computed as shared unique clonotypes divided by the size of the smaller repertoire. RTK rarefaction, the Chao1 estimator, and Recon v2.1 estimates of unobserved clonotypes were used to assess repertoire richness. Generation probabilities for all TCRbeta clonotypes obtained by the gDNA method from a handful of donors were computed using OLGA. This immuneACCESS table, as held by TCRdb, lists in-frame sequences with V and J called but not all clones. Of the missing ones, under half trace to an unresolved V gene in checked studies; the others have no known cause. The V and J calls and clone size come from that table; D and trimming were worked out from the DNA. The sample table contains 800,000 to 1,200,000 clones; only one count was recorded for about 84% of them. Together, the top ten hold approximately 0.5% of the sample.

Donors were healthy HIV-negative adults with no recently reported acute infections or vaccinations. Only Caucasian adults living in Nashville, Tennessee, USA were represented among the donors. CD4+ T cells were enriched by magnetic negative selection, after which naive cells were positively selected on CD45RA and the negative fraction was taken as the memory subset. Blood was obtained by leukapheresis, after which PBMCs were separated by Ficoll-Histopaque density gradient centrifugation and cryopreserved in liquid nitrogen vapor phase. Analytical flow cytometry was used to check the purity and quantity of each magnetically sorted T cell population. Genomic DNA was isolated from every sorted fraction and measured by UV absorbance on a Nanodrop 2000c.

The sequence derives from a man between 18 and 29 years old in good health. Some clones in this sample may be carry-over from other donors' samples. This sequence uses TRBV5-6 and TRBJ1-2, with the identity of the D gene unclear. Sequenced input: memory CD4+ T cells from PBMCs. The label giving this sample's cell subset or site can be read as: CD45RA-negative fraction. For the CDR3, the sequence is CASSGDRGGYTF. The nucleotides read TGTGCCAGCAGCGGAGATCGTGGCGGCTACACCTTC. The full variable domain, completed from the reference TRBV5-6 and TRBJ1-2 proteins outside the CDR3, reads DAGVTQSPTHLIKTRGQQVTLRCSPKSGHDTVSWYQQALGQGPQFIFQYYEEEERQRGNFPDRFSGHQFPNYSSELNVNALLLGDSALYLCASSGDRGGYTFGSGTRLTVV.